Below are 15 T cell receptor beta chains sequenced from a single sample in a study of CD8 T cells in ankylosing spondylitis (dated by TCRdb to the late 2010s). The library was obtained by 5' RACE. The instrument given in TCRdb is Illumina HiSeq 2500. TCRdb reworked the public reads: Q25 trimming with fastp, MiXCR clone assembly, productive beta chains retained. Rows are combined by CDR3 protein, so each entry shows the most common genes and DNA. The table for this sample lists just over 350,000 distinct CDR3 sequences; about 20% of them were counted only once. Of the sample, around 13% is held by the ten largest clones. What was sequenced was blood, either unsorted or a sorted T cell fraction (not recorded which). The receptors derive from a male donor with ankylosing spondylitis or in good health (not recorded which).

The chain couples TRBV7-2 to TRBJ2-5; the D gene is possibly TRBD1 (5 bases). Germline-derived CDR1 and CDR2 are SGHTA and FQGNSA. Between the trimmed V and J ends, which lost 6 bases and 3 bases, there was a span of 11 bases. The CDR3 loop spans 13 amino acids. The CDR3 region is CASSIGQKETQYF. DNA for the CDR3: TGTGCCAGCAGTATCGGACAAAAAGAGACCCAGTACTTC.

This clonotype was found a few times. The rearrangement uses TRBV12-3 or TRBV12-4 and TRBJ2-1; D uncertain. The CDR3 covers 15 residues. V was clipped by 7 bases and J by 1 base, with 14 bases between them. CDR3 residues: CASTPPAPSYNEQFF. CDR3 DNA sequence: TGTGCCAGCACCCCCCCCGCTCCGTCCTACAATGAGCAGTTCTTC.

A few counts support this clonotype. The germline gene is not matched at one end of the junction; a read error may be the cause. The rearrangement uses TRBV7-6 and TRBJ2-7; no definite D call. Germline V CDR1 and CDR2: SGHVS, FNYEAQ. The CDR3 consists of 11 residues. The CDR3 reads CASSLAGKWFF. As DNA, the CDR3 is TGTGCCAGCAGCTTAGCGGGGAAGTGGTTCTTC.

This rearrangement joins TRBV6-5 to TRBJ2-7, with D perhaps matching TRBD2 (6 bases). CDR3 length: 16 amino acids. V was pared by 0 bases and J by 0 bases, with 12 bases between. CDR1 and CDR2 from the germline V gene are MNHEY and SVGAGI. The CDR3 protein is CASSYSIGDFSYEQYF. The CDR3 bases are TGTGCCAGCAGTTACTCGATAGGGGACTTCTCCTACGAGCAGTACTTC.

This clonotype was seen once. The chain is built from TRBV12-3 or TRBV12-4 and TRBJ2-5; D is undetermined. Trimming cost V 3 bases and J 5 bases, with 19 bases left between them. CDR3 size: 16 residues. CDR3 sequence reads: CASSLSLALVIETQYF. As DNA, the CDR3 is TGTGCCAGCAGTTTGTCCCTCGCGCTAGTCATTGAGACCCAGTACTTC.

This clonotype was picked up a small number of times. The rearrangement joins TRBV29-1 to TRBJ2-3; D uncertain. The germline gives CDR1 SQVTM, CDR2 ANQGSEA. CDR3 size: 13 residues. The ends were cut back, 4 bases at V and 4 bases at J, with 12 bases in the middle. The CDR3, as DNA: TGCAGCGTTGGCCTCCTACCTTCAGATACGCAGTATTTT. Its translation: CSVGLLPSDTQYF.

This clonotype was found a few times. This chain connects TRBV27 to TRBJ2-1; D remains unclear. Trimming removed 6 bases from V and 3 bases from J, with 9 bases in between. This CDR3 region has 13 residues. Germline V gene data show CDR1 as MNHEY and CDR2 as SMNVEV (reference sequence). The CDR3 sequence is CASRSLSYNEQFF. DNA for the CDR3: TGTGCCAGCAGATCTTTGAGCTACAATGAGCAGTTCTTC.

This clonotype was detected a few times. J is TRBJ2-7 and V is TRBV2; no reliable D call. V was clipped by 11 bases and J by 4 bases, with 15 bases between them. There are 12 residues in the CDR3. The germline gives CDR1 SNHLY, CDR2 FYNNEI. In DNA, the CDR3 is TGTGCCGGGCTAGATGTCGTATACGAGCAGTACTTC. This translates into CAGLDVVYEQYF.

The chain combines TRBV20-1 with TRBJ2-1; TRBD1 or TRBD2 may be the D gene (5 bases each). Trimming removed 0 bases at V and 8 bases at J, with 20 bases between. The length of the CDR3 is 16 residues. Germline CDR1 is DFQATT and CDR2 is SNEGSKA (reference sequence). In DNA, the CDR3 is TGCAGTGCTAGAGATCGCTCGGGGCACCGATATGATGAGCAGTTCTTC. Protein sequence: CSARDRSGHRYDEQFF.

This sequence joins TRBV12-3 or TRBV12-4 and TRBJ2-7; D not resolved. This CDR3 comprises 13 residues. Trimming stripped 2 bases from V and 4 bases from J, with 9 bases between. The CDR3 protein is CASSLQPWYEQYF. The CDR3, as DNA: TGTGCCAGCAGTTTACAGCCCTGGTACGAGCAGTACTTC.

The J gene is TRBJ1-6, the V gene TRBV2, with D uncertain. With 4 bases removed from V and 0 bases from J, the gap between germline ends came to 10 bases. Germline V lookup: CDR1 SNHLY, CDR2 FYNNEI. This CDR3 is built from 16 residues. The CDR3: CASSGEASSYNSPLHF. The CDR3 DNA sequence: TGTGCCAGCAGTGGTGAAGCGAGCTCCTATAATTCACCCCTCCACTTT.

The chain recombines TRBV28 with TRBJ2-7, with TRBD1 matching 7 bases. The junction had 13 bases not matched to a gene; V was cut back by 4 bases and J by 7 bases. Germline assignment: CDR1 MDHEN and CDR2 SYDVKM. CDR3 length: 15 residues. In nucleotides, the CDR3 is TGTGCCAGCAGTTCCAACCCACAGGGGACCCTGGAGCAGTACTTC. This gives the protein CASSSNPQGTLEQYF.

The chain links TRBV12-3 or TRBV12-4 to TRBJ2-1; no reliable D call. The V end was cut by 1 base, the J end by 8 bases, with 12 bases between. The CDR3 consists of 14 residues. CDR3 in amino acids: CASSLGQVAYEQFF. For the CDR3, the DNA is TGTGCCAGCAGTTTAGGTCAGGTGGCATATGAGCAGTTCTTC.

The chain joins TRBV12-3 or TRBV12-4 to TRBJ1-1; tentative D call: TRBD1 (5 bases). V was pared by 7 bases and J by 5 bases, with 17 bases between. The CDR3 is made up of 14 amino acids. The CDR3 sequence: CASTLAGFWTEAFF. The CDR3 bases are TGTGCCAGCACCCTTGCAGGGTTTTGGACTGAAGCTTTCTTT.

J is TRBJ2-7 and V is TRBV11-2, with D hard to call. The CDR3 loop spans 15 amino acids. Per the germline V gene, CDR1 is SGHAT and CDR2 is FQNNGV. V lost 5 bases and J 6 bases, leaving 20 bases between the germline ends. CDR3 residues: CASSPRDLEAPEQYF. The CDR3 DNA reads TGTGCCAGCAGCCCCCGCGACCTCGAGGCTCCCGAGCAGTACTTC. Variable domain in full (rest from reference TRBV11-2 and TRBJ2-7): EAGVAQSPRYKIIEKRQSVAFWCNPISGHATLYWYQQILGQGPKLLIQFQNNGVVDDSQLPKDRFSAERLKGVDSTLKIQPAKLEDSAVYLCASSPRDLEAPEQYFGPGTRLTVT.